Listed below are T cell receptor beta chains from one sample, sequenced in a study of blood T cell repertoires in COVID-19. The protocol was immunoSEQ multiplex PCR, while the TCRdb copy is restricted to in-frame clones and leaves out a portion. The sample holds some 57,000 clones; about 91% are singletons and the top ten take around 6.5%. Input material: peripheral blood. The source is a man aged 50 or older with active COVID-19. Both conserved end residues are part of each CDR3. A D gene is named only where the DNA matches it firmly. Size tells how often a clone was seen (once, few, many) or the class of an expanded clone, and some rows leave it out.

size,D,V,J,CDR3,DNA
-,TRBD1,TRBV7-9,TRBJ1-1,CASSNAGTGDEAFF,TGTGCCAGCAGCAACGCCGGGACAGGAGATGAAGCTTTCTTT
-,TRBD1,TRBV7-9,TRBJ1-6,CASSSRTGTGDSPLHF,TGTGCCAGCAGCTCCCGGACAGGCACAGGTGATTCACCCCTCCACTTT
once,-,TRBV7-2,TRBJ2-7,CASSLDRDIGYEQYF,TGTGCCAGCAGCTTAGACCGGGACATCGGGTACGAGCAGTACTTC
-,-,TRBV28,TRBJ2-5,CASSLSPGLGAVFQETQYF,TGTGCCAGCAGTTTATCCCCTGGGTTAGGGGCGGTATTCCAAGAGACCCAGTACTTC
-,-,TRBV6-5,TRBJ1-1,CASRSTRGAGSFF,TGTGCCAGCAGGTCTACGCGGGGCGCCGGATCTTTCTTT
-,-,TRBV27,TRBJ2-3,CASSLGGGPDTQYF,TGTGCCAGCAGTTTAGGGGGGGGGCCAGATACGCAGTATTTT
-,-,TRBV2,TRBJ2-7,CASSGQNSYEQYF,TGTGCCAGCAGTGGACAGAACTCCTACGAGCAGTACTTC
-,TRBD1,TRBV27,TRBJ2-1,CASSRPGQSSYNEQFF,TGTGCCAGCAGTCGACCGGGACAGAGCTCCTACAATGAGCAGTTCTTC
-,TRBD1,TRBV7-2,TRBJ2-2,CASSQQGALSGELFF,TGTGCCAGCAGCCAACAGGGGGCGCTTAGCGGGGAGCTGTTTTTT
-,TRBD1,TRBV28,TRBJ1-2,CASSNNIPTGVGYTF,TGTGCCAGCAGTAATAACATCCCGACAGGGGTCGGCTACACCTTC
once,TRBD2,TRBV20-1,TRBJ2-3,CSASPGLAGDTQYF,TGCAGTGCTAGTCCCGGACTAGCGGGAGACACGCAGTATTTT
-,TRBD1,TRBV28,TRBJ2-7,CASVDRGNYEQYF,TGTGCCAGCGTGGACAGGGGGAACTACGAGCAGTACTTC
-,TRBD2,TRBV2,TRBJ2-3,CASSAGTSGGSADTQYF,TGTGCCAGCAGTGCCGGGACTAGCGGCGGTTCTGCAGATACGCAGTATTTT
-,-,TRBV2,TRBJ1-1,CASSSSRSYGRADTEAFF,TGTGCCAGCAGTTCCTCCAGATCCTACGGCAGGGCGGACACTGAAGCTTTCTTT
-,-,TRBV5-1,TRBJ2-6,CASSSGVNTGANVLTF,TGCGCCAGCAGCTCCGGAGTAAACACTGGGGCCAACGTCCTGACTTTC
-,TRBD1,TRBV2,TRBJ1-2,CASTGQGVYGYTF,TGTGCCAGCACCGGACAGGGGGTCTATGGCTACACCTTC
-,TRBD1,TRBV7-2,TRBJ2-2,CASSLGSTGARNTGELFF,TGTGCCAGCAGCTTAGGGTCGACAGGGGCGAGAAACACCGGGGAGCTGTTTTTT
-,-,TRBV28,TRBJ2-2,CASSLQMNTGELFF,TGTGCCAGCAGTTTACAGATGAACACCGGGGAGCTGTTTTTT
-,-,TRBV7-9,TRBJ2-3,CASSERQPTTDTQYF,TGTGCCAGCAGCGAGCGGCAACCTACCACAGATACGCAGTATTTT
-,TRBD2,TRBV6-5,TRBJ2-7,CASRLGGGDEQYF,TGTGCCAGCAGATTGGGGGGAGGGGATGAGCAGTACTTC
-,-,TRBV5-1,TRBJ1-6,CASSPDGINSPLHF,TGCGCCAGCAGCCCGGACGGGATAAATTCACCCCTCCACTTT
-,-,TRBV2,TRBJ2-5,CASSAAVQETQYF,TGTGCCAGCAGTGCTGCAGTGCAAGAGACCCAGTACTTC
-,TRBD2,TRBV6-2/TRBV6-3,TRBJ2-2,CASSYKGLAGSWNTGELFF,TGTGCCAGCAGTTACAAGGGACTAGCGGGATCCTGGAACACCGGGGAGCTGTTTTTT
-,-,TRBV5-1,TRBJ2-5,CASSSGGGETQYF,TGCGCCAGCAGCTCAGGAGGTGGAGAGACCCAGTACTTC
-,TRBD1,TRBV10-3,TRBJ1-5,CAISETGGYNQPQHF,TGTGCCATCAGTGAAACAGGGGGCTACAATCAGCCCCAGCATTTT